These 27 T cell receptor beta chains share one sample of origin, sequenced in a study of blood T cell repertoires in COVID-19. Repertoires were generated with immunoSEQ multiplex PCR, while TCRdb's copy carries only in-frame clones and drops some. This table has 160,000 or so clones, around 87% appearing once. Sequenced sample: peripheral blood. Receptor source: a woman in her 70s with COVID-19, enrolled during active disease.

V is TRBV12-3 or TRBV12-4 and J is TRBJ1-2; maybe TRBD1 (6 bases). V was clipped by 6 bases and J by 4 bases, with 9 bases between them. This CDR3 region has 12 residues. CDR3 in amino acids: CASSRTAYGYTF. For the CDR3, the DNA is TGTGCCAGCAGCAGGACAGCCTATGGCTACACCTTC.

V is TRBV2 and J is TRBJ2-1, with 9 bases aligning to TRBD2. The germline CDR1 and CDR2 sequences are SNHLY and FYNNEI. This CDR3 is 15 amino acids long. V trimming: 7 bases; J trimming: 4 bases; junction bases outside the gene matches: 8. The CDR3 sequence: CASNRDLAGYNEQFF. The CDR3 DNA reads TGTGCCAGCAATCGGGACCTAGCGGGGTACAATGAGCAGTTCTTC.

This chain joins TRBV20-1 and TRBJ1-1; 7 bases fit TRBD1. V was clipped by 3 bases and J by 0 bases; unmatched bases: 4. Germline V gives CDR1 DFQATT, CDR2 SNEGSKA (reference sequence). This CDR3 spans 14 amino acids. CDR3 nucleotides: TGCAGTGCTAGTTCCGGGACAGTGAACACTGAAGCTTTCTTT. It yields the protein CSASSGTVNTEAFF.

V and J are TRBV5-1 and TRBJ2-1, with D possibly matching TRBD2 (6 bases). CDR1 SGHRS and CDR2 YFSETQ come from the germline V gene. V lost 3 bases, J lost 1 base, and 11 bases lay in between. CDR3 length: 15 residues. For the CDR3, the DNA is TGCGCCAGCAGCTCACGAGCGGGTTCCTACAATGAGCAGTTCTTC. It yields the protein CASSSRAGSYNEQFF.

The rearrangement joins TRBV30 to TRBJ1-1; D gene uncertain. The CDR3 contains 13 residues. Trimming pared 3 bases from V and 1 base from J, leaving 9 bases between. The germline gives CDR1 GTSNPN, CDR2 SVGIG (reference sequence). The CDR3 is CAWRRGGNTEAFF. CDR3 bases: TGTGCCTGGAGAAGAGGCGGGAACACTGAAGCTTTCTTT.

The rearrangement links TRBV19 to TRBJ2-6, with D tentatively TRBD2 (6 bases). The V end was cut by 5 bases, the J end by 5 bases, with 13 bases between. CDR3 length equals 15 residues. Germline V gene sequence: CDR1 LNHDA, CDR2 SQIVND (reference sequence). Written as DNA, the CDR3 is TGTGCCAGTAGTTCACGAGGGACTTGGGCCAACGTCCTGACTTTC. It specifies CASSSRGTWANVLTF.

The chain is built from TRBV5-1 and TRBJ2-5; 9 nucleotides match TRBD1. CDR3 length: 15 residues. Germline CDR1 and CDR2: SGHRS and YFSETQ. V lost 4 bases and J lost 1; bases outside the gene matches: 5. The CDR3 bases are TGCGCCAGCAGCCAGACAGGGGGTACCCAAGAGACCCAGTACTTC. Encoded protein: CASSQTGGTQETQYF.

This chain joins TRBV6-4 and TRBJ2-4; weak D call: TRBD1 (6 bases). This CDR3 region has 14 residues. Trimming took off 10 bases at V and 3 bases at J, with 16 bases between the two ends. Germline lookup yields CDR1 MRHNA and CDR2 SNTAGT. The CDR3 reads CAIPGVVGKNIQYF. The DNA for the CDR3 is TGTGCCATCCCAGGGGTCGTAGGCAAAAACATTCAGTACTTC.

V usage is TRBV5-4 and J usage is TRBJ2-7; maybe TRBD2 (6 bases). The CDR3 is made up of 17 amino acids. The ends were cut back, 3 bases at V and 1 base at J, with 20 bases in the middle. Germline V CDR1 and CDR2: SGHNT, YYREEE (reference sequence). The CDR3 sequence is CASSWGTSGSQSYEQYF. CDR3 DNA sequence: TGTGCCAGCAGCTGGGGGACTTCGGGATCACAATCCTACGAGCAGTACTTC.

This chain links TRBV6-5 with TRBJ2-1, with 9 bases matching TRBD2. The CDR3 consists of 15 residues. Trimming at V came to 5 bases and at J to 2 bases, leaving 4 bases not matched to a gene. The V gene's germline CDR1 is MNHEY and CDR2 SVGAGI. In nucleotides, the CDR3 is TGTGCCAGCAGTACGAGCGGGGGGCCCTACAATGAGCAGTTCTTC. Amino acids: CASSTSGGPYNEQFF.

This chain connects TRBV19 to TRBJ1-3, with a tentative D call TRBD1 (5 bases). The CDR3 is made up of 15 amino acids. Trimming pared 5 bases from V and 4 bases from J, leaving 15 bases between. Germline CDR1 LNHDA, CDR2 SQIVND (reference sequence). CDR3: CASSLGAGPGNTIYF. DNA of the CDR3: TGTGCCAGTAGTCTTGGGGCTGGTCCGGGAAACACCATATATTTT.

The chain combines TRBV6-6 with TRBJ2-1; 9 nucleotides match TRBD1. The germline V gene encodes CDR1 MNHNY and CDR2 SVGAGI (reference sequence). With V trimmed by 5 bases and J by 6 bases, 8 bases remained unmatched. The CDR3 is 15 amino acids. This CDR3 is CASSKGQGTSNEQFF. The CDR3 DNA reads as TGTGCCAGCAGTAAGGGACAGGGAACTTCCAATGAGCAGTTCTTC.

CDR3 nucleotides: TGTGCCAGCAGCTTGCCCCGGGAGGGAGCGAACACCGGGGAGCTGTTTTTT. Amino acids: CASSLPREGANTGELFF. The chain uses TRBV5-8 and TRBJ2-2, with TRBD2 matching 8 bases. CDR3 length equals 17 residues. Germline assignment: CDR1 SGHTS and CDR2 YDEGEE. J was trimmed by 0 bases and V by 1 base; bases with no gene match: 5.

The J gene is TRBJ2-5, the V gene TRBV24-1, with D perhaps TRBD1 (5 bases). In germline, CDR1 is KGHDR, CDR2 SFDVKD. The CDR3 is 13 residues long. V was pared by 11 bases and J by 5 bases, with 17 bases between. The CDR3 DNA sequence: TGTGCCAAGAGGACACCCAGGCGGGAGACCCAGTACTTC. Translation gives CAKRTPRRETQYF.

As for this clone: No conserved phenylalanine or tryptophan ends this CDR3, so it is likely a read error. The limits of the CDR3 on the DNA are not certain, so only TCRdb's listed CDR3 is given. The CDR3 loop is CASSLRPGRG. J is TRBJ1-4 and V is TRBV27. From germline, CDR1 is MNHEY and CDR2 SMNVEV (reference sequence). The CDR3 is made up of 10 amino acids, end residues included.

The chain is built from TRBV18 and TRBJ1-4; TRBD1 agrees at 10 bases. Germline V gives CDR1 KGHSH, CDR2 LQKENI. Trimming at V came to 3 bases and at J to 7 bases, leaving 5 bases not matched to a gene. This CDR3 has 15 amino acids. CDR3 sequence (DNA): TGTGCCAGCTCACCGGGGACAGGGGACGGTGAAAAACTGTTTTTT. As protein: CASSPGTGDGEKLFF.

The chain joins TRBV30 to TRBJ1-5; no firm D call. Trimming stripped 5 bases from V and 0 bases from J, with 11 bases between. Germline assignment: CDR1 GTSNPN and CDR2 SVGIG (reference sequence). The CDR3 loop spans 14 amino acids. The CDR3 sequence: CAWGLGSSNQPQHF. In nucleotides, the CDR3 is TGTGCCTGGGGGTTGGGGAGTAGCAATCAGCCCCAGCATTTT.

The chain carries TRBV19 and TRBJ1-1; D not resolved. CDR1 and CDR2 from the germline V gene are LNHDA and SQIVND (reference sequence). Between the trimmed V and J ends, which lost 5 bases and 1 base, there was a span of 8 bases. The CDR3 covers 13 residues. CDR3 sequence reads: CASSGWRNTEAFF. In DNA form, the CDR3 reads TGTGCCAGTAGTGGGTGGAGGAACACTGAAGCTTTCTTT.

The rearrangement joins TRBV7-8 to TRBJ1-4; no clear D gene. V gave up 4 bases and J gave up 7 bases, with 19 bases separating them. The CDR3 has 16 amino acids. CDR1 SGHVS and CDR2 FQNEAQ come from the germline V gene. CDR3 in amino acids: CASSSLSRGIGEKLFF. CDR3 DNA: TGTGCCAGCAGCTCCCTCTCTCGAGGTATAGGTGAAAAACTGTTTTTT.

The chain uses TRBV9 and TRBJ1-5; no clear D. This CDR3 comprises 14 residues. In germline, CDR1 is SGDLS, CDR2 YYNGEE. Trimming stripped 1 base from V and 2 bases from J, with 7 bases between. The CDR3, as DNA: TGTGCCAGCAGCGTATGGGGAGGCAATCAGCCCCAGCATTTT. Its protein product is CASSVWGGNQPQHF. Filled out from reference TRBV9 and TRBJ1-5, the complete variable domain reads DSGVTQTPKHLITATGQRVTLRCSPRSGDLSVYWYQQSLDQGLQFLIQYYNGEERAKGNILERFSAQQFPDLHSELNLSSLELGDSALYFCASSVWGGNQPQHFGDGTRLSIL.

The rearrangement uses TRBV5-6 and TRBJ1-2; no clear D gene. CDR3 size: 13 residues. Germline values: CDR1 SGHDT, CDR2 YYEEEE. Trimming took 4 bases from V and 7 from J, leaving 14 bases between them. The CDR3 DNA reads as TGTGCCAGCAGCCCAGGAAAGGCAGTTGGCTACACCTTC. Translating gives CASSPGKAVGYTF.

The V and J genes are TRBV19 and TRBJ1-5; tentatively, D is TRBD1 (6 bases). V was cut by 5 bases and J by 4 bases, with 12 bases left in between. Per the germline V gene, CDR1 is LNHDA and CDR2 is SQIVND (reference sequence). The CDR3 has 14 amino acids. The DNA of the CDR3 is TGTGCCAGTAGTGACGAACAGGGAAATCAGCCCCAGCATTTT. Amino acid sequence: CASSDEQGNQPQHF.

The rearrangement joins TRBV18 to TRBJ1-5; TRBD1 matches 7 bases. The CDR3 has 15 amino acids. CDR1 is KGHSH and CDR2 is LQKENI in the germline V gene. After removal of 4 bases from V and 5 bases from J, the junction contained 8 bases not matched to a gene. CDR3 nucleotide sequence: TGTGCCAGCTCACGACAGGGTGAACAACATCAGCCCCAGCATTTT. Translation: CASSRQGEQHQPQHF.

The chain combines TRBV9 with TRBJ2-2, with D perhaps matching TRBD1 (6 bases). V was clipped by 4 bases and J by 4 bases, with 17 bases between them. The germline V gene encodes CDR1 SGDLS and CDR2 YYNGEE. The CDR3 extends over 16 amino acids. The CDR3 loop reads CASSLPQGYVTGELFF. In nucleotides, the CDR3 is TGTGCCAGCAGCCTCCCCCAGGGGTATGTCACCGGGGAGCTGTTTTTT.

This sequence joins TRBV7-9 and TRBJ2-4, with D perhaps matching TRBD2 (6 bases). V gave up 2 bases and J gave up 8 bases, with 7 bases separating them. Germline V CDR1 and CDR2: SEHNR, FQNEAQ (reference sequence). The CDR3 loop spans 12 amino acids. The CDR3, as DNA: TGTGCCAGCAGCTTATCGGGGGACATTCAGTACTTC. It specifies CASSLSGDIQYF.

The chain combines TRBV3-1 (or the pseudogene TRBV3-2) with TRBJ1-6, with 9 bases aligning to TRBD1. CDR1 and CDR2 (germline): LGHDT, YNNKEL (reference sequence). V was pared by 4 bases and J by 6 bases, with 4 bases of the junction left unmatched. The CDR3 is made up of 15 amino acids. This CDR3 is CASSRGTGTNSPLHF. DNA of the CDR3: TGTGCCAGCAGCCGCGGGACAGGGACTAATTCACCCCTCCACTTT.

This sequence joins TRBV12-3 or TRBV12-4 and TRBJ2-7; D unresolved. The V end lost 4 bases, the J end lost 6 bases, and 10 bases lay between the germline ends. The CDR3 runs 12 residues. The CDR3 nucleotides read TGTGCCAGCAGTTCCGGTTCTGCCGAGCAGTACTTC. Protein sequence: CASSSGSAEQYF.